This T cell receptor beta chain was found in a study of regulatory dendritic cells for organ transplantation. The wider study: Regulatory dendritic cells were monocyte-derived, receiving vitamin D3 on days 0 and 4 and IL-10 on day 4.

This clone appeared a single time. Its antigen is as yet unknown. Repertoires were generated with immunoSEQ multiplex PCR, while TCRdb's copy carries only in-frame clones and drops some. Among approximately 9,300 clones listed, 80% were seen once. Sorted T cells were CFSE-labeled and cultured less than 6 days with allogeneic regulatory or mature dendritic cells at 1:10. Memory T cells were CD45RO+, naive were CD45RA+, sorted by FACS. The CDR3 has 13 residues. V was cut by 5 bases and J by 7 bases, with 9 bases left in between. Per the germline V gene, CDR1 is SEHNR and CDR2 is FQNEAQ (reference sequence). Regarding the study as a whole: Memory T cells were less diverse than naive, with memory CD8+ most oligoclonal.

The source material was memory CD4+ T cells from blood cultured with dendritic cells. Subset of the sample: CD45RO+ memory T cells. The gene calls are TRBV7-9 and TRBJ1-6; D is possibly TRBD1 (6 bases). The source of this sequence is a human donor in good health. The CDR3 DNA follows: TGTGCCAGCAGCGTAGGACAGAATTCACCCCTCCACTTT. Translated, it gives CASSVGQNSPLHF.